A selection of T cell receptor beta chains follows, all from one sample in a study of tumor-infiltrating lymphocytes in oesophageal squamous cell carcinoma. TCRdb passed the PCR reads through MiXCR, listing each CDR3 protein once. Here the sample spans just under 20,000 distinct CDR3 sequences, roughly 36% being singletons. Sequencing was carried out using esophageal tumor tissue. The receptors stem from a male donor with esophageal squamous cell carcinoma. Each CDR3 is given with its conserved first and last residue. Fields, in order: CDR3 protein, CDR3 DNA, clone size, D gene, V gene, J gene. The D gene is left open where the match is weak. Some rows have no size entry. The others give once, few or many, or a class for an expanded clone.

CDR3aa: CASSPGTEYEQYF
CDR3nt: TGTGCCAGCTCACCCGGGACAGAATACGAGCAGTACTTC
abundance: .
d_gene: TRBD1
v_gene: TRBV18
j_gene: TRBJ2-7

CDR3aa: CASSLVRSNQPQHF
CDR3nt: TGTGCCAGCAGCTTAGTGAGGAGCAATCAGCCCCAGCATTTT
abundance: medium-sized
d_gene: .
v_gene: TRBV7-8
j_gene: TRBJ1-5

CDR3aa: CASSFYATGKYNEQFF
CDR3nt: TGTGCCAGCAGCTTCTACGCAACAGGGAAGTACAATGAGCAGTTCTTC
abundance: large
d_gene: .
v_gene: TRBV7-8
j_gene: TRBJ2-1

CDR3aa: CASSYTGTHYNEQFF
CDR3nt: TGTGCCAGCAGTTATACCGGGACCCACTACAATGAGCAGTTCTTC
abundance: medium-sized
d_gene: .
v_gene: TRBV7-3
j_gene: TRBJ2-1

CDR3aa: CASSSFSGANVLTF
CDR3nt: TGTGCCAGCAGCTCCTTCTCGGGGGCCAACGTCCTGACTTTC
abundance: .
d_gene: .
v_gene: TRBV11-2
j_gene: TRBJ2-6

CDR3aa: CASSQAYRSSGYEQFF
CDR3nt: TGTGCCAGCAGCCAAGCCTATCGCTCCTCAGGCTATGAGCAGTTCTTC
abundance: .
d_gene: .
v_gene: TRBV4-2
j_gene: TRBJ2-1

CDR3aa: CASSTYLESAYEQYF
CDR3nt: TGTGCCAGCAGCACTTACTTAGAGTCCGCCTACGAGCAGTACTTC
abundance: medium-sized
d_gene: .
v_gene: TRBV7-2
j_gene: TRBJ2-7

CDR3aa: CASSIPRGEGAKNIQYF
CDR3nt: TGCGCCAGCAGCATTCCCAGGGGCGAGGGAGCCAAAAACATTCAGTACTTC
abundance: many
d_gene: .
v_gene: TRBV5-1
j_gene: TRBJ2-4

CDR3aa: CASSEPGSGAPYGYTF
CDR3nt: TGTGCCAGCAGTGAACCTGGATCGGGGGCTCCCTATGGCTACACATTC
abundance: .
d_gene: .
v_gene: TRBV6-1
j_gene: TRBJ1-2

CDR3aa: CASSLTSGRGHPVPRAVLRF
CDR3nt: .
abundance: .
d_gene: .
v_gene: TRBV7-2
j_gene: TRBJ2-6

CDR3aa: CASSLYSDNEQFF
CDR3nt: TGTGCCAGCAGCTTATACTCTGACAATGAGCAGTTCTTC
abundance: .
d_gene: .
v_gene: TRBV7-9
j_gene: TRBJ2-1

CDR3aa: CASSSGGGGLGNEQFF
CDR3nt: TGTGCCAGCAGCTCAGGGGGTGGGGGGCTGGGGAATGAGCAGTTCTTC
abundance: few
d_gene: .
v_gene: TRBV7-3
j_gene: TRBJ2-1

CDR3aa: CASSLDASVVETQYF
CDR3nt: TGTGCCAGCAGCTTAGATGCTAGCGTAGTCGAGACCCAGTACTTC
abundance: .
d_gene: .
v_gene: TRBV7-2
j_gene: TRBJ2-5

CDR3aa: CASSPLGKTQYF
CDR3nt: TGTGCCAGCTCACCATTGGGGAAGACCCAGTACTTC
abundance: many
d_gene: .
v_gene: TRBV18
j_gene: TRBJ2-5